The entry that follows covers one TCR beta chain sequence. Its antigen is not known. PCR employed 60 Vbeta and 13 Jbeta primers. Profiling relied on immunoSEQ multiplex PCR, and the TCRdb table lists in-frame clones only, not all of them. The sample comprises 210,000 or so clones, over 75% of which are singletons, and less than 0.6% rests with the top ten. This entry comes from a study of cytomegalovirus exposure and HLA in healthy donors. Looking at the study overall: About 200 million T cells yielded some 120 million unique TCR beta sequences in earlier analysis.

Overall study results and limits: With DRB1 most and HLA-C fewest, TCR association rates differed between HLA loci in a later analysis.

CDR3 length: 14 amino acids. V gave up 6 bases and J gave up 1 base; unmatched junction bases: 1. Germline V gives CDR1 MNHEY, CDR2 SMNVEV (reference sequence). The V gene is TRBV27, the J gene TRBJ2-7, with 12 nucleotides matching TRBD2. This TCR was sampled from a boy aged 5-17 years in good health and CMV-seronegative. The sample taken for sequencing was PBMCs. CDR3 nucleotides: TGTGCCAGCAGGCTAGCGGGAGGGTCCTACGAGCAGTACTTC. This translates into CASRLAGGSYEQYF.